The 18 T cell receptor beta chains below come from one sample, sequenced in a study of control samples from healthy donors and cancer patients. Sequencing used immunoSEQ multiplex PCR; TCRdb keeps in-frame clones, though not all of them. The table includes 150,000 to 200,000 clones, over 85% detected once. The sequenced sample was blood. The receptor source for this set is a man in his thirties or forties in good health.

V usage is TRBV18 and J usage is TRBJ1-1; D may be TRBD1 (6 bases). Looked up from germline, CDR1 is KGHSH and CDR2 is LQKENI. Trimming shortened V by 8 bases and J by 1 base, and 14 bases separated the two germline ends. There are 14 residues in the CDR3. The CDR3 loop reads CASHRASGNTEAFF. The CDR3 DNA reads TGTGCCAGCCACAGGGCCTCTGGGAACACTGAAGCTTTCTTT.

The rearrangement uses TRBV14 and TRBJ1-3, with a possible D match to TRBD1 (6 bases). Germline lookup yields CDR1 SGHDN and CDR2 FVKESK. Trimming took 1 base from V and 2 from J, leaving 6 bases between them. The CDR3 runs to 14 residues. For the CDR3, the DNA is TGTGCCAGCAGCCAAGCAGGGGCTGGAAACACCATATATTTT. Protein: CASSQAGAGNTIYF.

This chain connects TRBV14 to TRBJ2-5; 9 positions match TRBD1. CDR1 and CDR2 from the germline V gene are SGHDN and FVKESK. The V and J ends lost 4 bases and 4 bases, in that order; junction bases with no gene match: 7. The CDR3 totals 15 residues. The CDR3 is CASSPNRGLVETQYF. In DNA, the CDR3 is TGTGCCAGCAGCCCGAACAGGGGGCTGGTAGAGACCCAGTACTTC.

This clone came up many times. The chain is built from TRBV19 and TRBJ2-1; TRBD2 matches at 13 bases. Germline V gene lookup returns CDR1 LNHDA and CDR2 SQIVND (reference sequence). After removal of 1 base from V and 7 bases from J, the junction contained 4 bases not matched to a gene. The CDR3 has 16 residues. The DNA of the CDR3 is TGTGCCAGTAGTATAGGGACTAGCGGGAGTTGGAATGAGCAGTTCTTC. It specifies CASSIGTSGSWNEQFF.

The gene calls are TRBV10-3 and TRBJ1-5; a weak D match, TRBD1 (5 bases). The CDR3 loop spans 14 amino acids. Per the germline V gene, CDR1 is ENHRY and CDR2 is SYGVKD. With 11 bases removed from V and 2 bases from J, the gap between germline ends came to 16 bases. CDR3 in amino acids: CASRGKGGNQPQHF. The CDR3 DNA sequence: TGTGCCTCCCGGGGGAAAGGGGGCAATCAGCCCCAGCATTTT.

The chain uses TRBV5-1 and TRBJ1-2; D gene ambiguous. The CDR3 consists of 14 residues. Germline values: CDR1 SGHRS, CDR2 YFSETQ. V was pared by 1 base and J by 6 bases, with 13 bases between. The CDR3 bases are TGCGCCAGCAGCTTGTTATTCGTGTCGGATGGCTACACCTTC. Protein sequence: CASSLLFVSDGYTF.

The V call is TRBV2, the J call TRBJ2-7, with 10 bases fitting TRBD1. The CDR3 consists of 13 residues. J gave up 3 bases and V 7 bases, and 3 bases lay outside the gene matches. CDR1 is SNHLY and CDR2 is FYNNEI in the germline V gene. The CDR3 nucleotides are TGTGCCAGCATTGACAGGGGGCTCTACGAGCAGTACTTC. Its protein product is CASIDRGLYEQYF.

The chain employs TRBV2 and TRBJ2-6, with D perhaps matching TRBD1 (7 bases). Germline CDR1 reads SNHLY; CDR2 reads FYNNEI. The CDR3 is 18 residues long. The V and J ends lost 6 bases and 3 bases respectively, with 21 bases between them. CDR3 region: CASSPRGAGVYGANVLTF. The CDR3 nucleotides read TGTGCCAGCAGCCCCAGGGGGGCAGGGGTATATGGGGCCAACGTCCTGACTTTC.

The V and J genes are TRBV29-1 and TRBJ1-1; a weak D match, TRBD1 (6 bases). Trimming cost V 7 bases and J 4 bases, with 25 bases left between them. Germline CDR1 reads SQVTM; CDR2 reads ANQGSEA. The CDR3 extends over 16 amino acids. DNA of the CDR3: TGCAGCGCCCTTGCCCCGACCGGGGGGGCTTTCACTGAAGCTTTCTTT. Its protein product is CSALAPTGGAFTEAFF.

This chain uses TRBV7-3 with TRBJ2-7; 9 nucleotides match TRBD1. The V gene's germline CDR1 is SGHTA and CDR2 FQGTGA. This CDR3 has 14 amino acids. Trimming at V came to 5 bases and at J to 1 base, leaving 3 bases not matched to a gene. In DNA, the CDR3 is TGTGCCAGCAGCCCGGACAGGGGTTCCTACGAGCAGTACTTC. Amino acids: CASSPDRGSYEQYF.

The CDR3 DNA reads TGTGCCAGCAGCTCTAGCGGGAGTACCTACAATGAGCAGTTCTTC. This encodes CASSSSGSTYNEQFF. The chain uses TRBV9 and TRBJ2-1; 10 bases are a match to TRBD2. This CDR3 has 15 amino acids. CDR1 and CDR2 from the germline V gene are SGDLS and YYNGEE. V was pared by 4 bases and J by 2 bases, with 3 bases of the junction left unmatched.

V and J are TRBV7-3 and TRBJ2-1; TRBD2 agrees at 8 bases. Germline V gene sequence: CDR1 SGHTA, CDR2 FQGTGA. The CDR3 extends over 15 amino acids. The ends lost 6 bases at V and 0 bases at J; junction bases unmatched: 4. Written as DNA, the CDR3 is TGTGCCAGCAGTCCCAGCGGGGGCTCCTACAATGAGCAGTTCTTC. Its translation: CASSPSGGSYNEQFF.

This clone was seen once. This chain connects TRBV10-3 to TRBJ2-3; D gene ambiguous. This CDR3 is 14 amino acids long. The ends were cut back, 4 bases at V and 0 bases at J, with 8 bases in the middle. The V gene's germline CDR1 is ENHRY and CDR2 SYGVKD. CDR3 coding DNA: TGTGCCATCAGTGCTAGTGAGAGCACAGATACGCAGTATTTT. Protein: CAISASESTDTQYF.

The J gene is TRBJ2-1, the V gene TRBV7-2, with TRBD1 as a possible D gene (6 bases). The germline V gene has CDR1 SGHTA and CDR2 FQGNSA. This CDR3 has 16 residues. V lost 2 bases and J lost 6, with 17 bases in between. The CDR3 region has the DNA TGTGCCAGCAGCTTAAATTGGGGCATAGGGGGCAATGAGCAGTTCTTC. The encoded protein is CASSLNWGIGGNEQFF. The variable domain in full, completed from reference TRBV7-2 and TRBJ2-1, reads GAGVSQSPSNKVTEKGKDVELRCDPISGHTALYWYRQSLGQGLEFLIYFQGNSAPDKSGLPSDRFSAERTGGSVSTLTIQRTQQEDSAVYLCASSLNWGIGGNEQFFGPGTRLTVL.

The chain's CDR3 is CASSVARGGQETQYF. In DNA, the CDR3 is TGTGCCAGCAGCGTAGCGAGGGGGGGCCAAGAGACCCAGTACTTC. This chain connects TRBV9 to TRBJ2-5; possible D gene TRBD2, 7 bases. Trimming took 0 bases from V and 1 from J, leaving 10 bases between them. From germline, CDR1 is SGDLS and CDR2 YYNGEE. The CDR3 has 15 residues. Together with reference TRBV9 and TRBJ2-5, the CDR3 gives the full variable domain: DSGVTQTPKHLITATGQRVTLRCSPRSGDLSVYWYQQSLDQGLQFLIQYYNGEERAKGNILERFSAQQFPDLHSELNLSSLELGDSALYFCASSVARGGQETQYFGPGTRLLVL.

Details on this clone: The same CDR3 can be traced to other DNA sequences in this sample. The genes are TRBV5-1 and TRBJ1-6; D not resolved. Germline V lookup: CDR1 SGHRS, CDR2 YFSETQ. This CDR3 region has 15 residues. V lost 0 bases and J lost 0, with 4 bases in between. CDR3 sequence reads: CASSLEGSYNSPLHF. CDR3 bases: TGCGCCAGCAGCTTGGAGGGCTCCTATAATTCACCCCTCCACTTT.

V and J are TRBV25-1 and TRBJ2-7; tentative D call: TRBD1 (5 bases). The CDR3 totals 16 residues. Looked up from germline, CDR1 is MGHDK and CDR2 is SYGVNS. Between the trimmed V and J ends, which lost 1 base and 0 bases, there was a span of 13 bases. The CDR3 sequence: CASSEWGRHSSYEQYF. The CDR3 nucleotides read TGTGCCAGCAGTGAATGGGGCCGGCATAGCTCCTACGAGCAGTACTTC.

The V gene is TRBV9, the J gene TRBJ2-7; 9 bases align to TRBD1. CDR1 and CDR2 from the germline V gene are SGDLS and YYNGEE. V lost 4 bases and J lost 5; bases outside the gene matches: 7. The CDR3 contains 14 residues. The CDR3 bases are TGTGCCAGCAGCTTAACAGGGGGCGGGGACGAGCAGTACTTC. It translates to CASSLTGGGDEQYF.